The 32 T cell receptor beta chains below all came from one sample that was sequenced in a study of T cells in Graves' hyperthyroidism and ophthalmopathy (dated by TCRdb to the late 2010s). Library construction relied on multiplex PCR. Sequencing used an Illumina HiSeq 2000. TCR beta CDR3 regions were amplified from RNA transcripts. A first-round RT-PCR of the TCR CDR3 used the HTBI primer set with the Qiagen OneStep RT-PCR kit. Starting from the raw public reads, TCRdb applied fastp trimming at Q25, assembled clones with MiXCR and retained in-frame beta chains. When rows share a CDR3 protein, they turn into one entry using the most common DNA and genes. In all, the sample holds under 700,000 distinct CDR3 sequences, and 40% to 55% of those were seen once. The ten largest clones represent 8.2% of the sample. The sequenced material came from peripheral blood or thyroid tissue (not recorded which). These receptors were collected from a woman under 30 with Graves' hyperthyroidism. Donor details come from another sample of the same person, matched by shared clones.

The chain has TRBV7-7 and TRBJ1-4; D not resolved. The CDR3 has 10 residues. Germline CDR1 SSHAT, CDR2 FNYEAQ (reference sequence). The CDR3 protein is CASGGSILFF. In DNA form, the CDR3 reads TGTGCTAGTGGCGGTTCCATACTGTTTTTT.

The chain joins TRBV2 to TRBJ2-7; D is undetermined. Trimming cost V 6 bases and J 5 bases, with 17 bases left between them. The CDR3 totals 14 residues. Germline V gives CDR1 SNHLY, CDR2 FYNNEI. Here the CDR3 DNA reads TGTGCCAGCAGCCAAGATAGGGCCGGCGACGAGCAGTACTTC. It specifies CASSQDRAGDEQYF. The full variable domain, in which reference TRBV2 and TRBJ2-7 provide the parts outside the CDR3, is EPEVTQTPSHQVTQMGQEVILRCVPISNHLYFYWYRQILGQKVEFLVSFYNNEISEKSEIFDDQFSVERPDGSNFTLKIRSTKLEDSAMYFCASSQDRAGDEQYFGPGTRLTVT.

The V gene is TRBV6-1, the J gene TRBJ1-1, with D unresolved. CDR3 length: 14 residues. Germline V gene data show CDR1 as MNHNS and CDR2 as SASEGT. V shed 2 bases and J shed 2 bases, with 9 bases lying between them. CDR3: CASSENFFNTEAFF. The CDR3 DNA is TGTGCCAGCAGTGAAAACTTCTTCAACACTGAAGCTTTCTTT.

This clonotype was observed once. The chain links TRBV11-1 to TRBJ2-7; 7 positions agree with TRBD2. CDR1 and CDR2 (germline): SGHAT, FQDESV (reference sequence). This CDR3 spans 15 amino acids. Germline trimming cut 5 bases from V and 5 bases from J; bases unmatched to any gene: 12. CDR3 sequence reads: CASSVDSGGSHEQYF. In DNA, the CDR3 is TGTGCCAGCAGCGTTGATAGTGGCGGGAGCCACGAGCAGTACTTC.

The chain has TRBV14 and TRBJ2-7; no clear D. This CDR3 is built from 11 residues. Deletions cut 8 bases from V and 2 bases from J, with 7 bases between. Germline V gene sequence: CDR1 SGHDN, CDR2 FVKESK. CDR3 residues: CASASTYEQYF. DNA for the CDR3: TGTGCCAGCGCATCTACCTACGAGCAGTACTTC.

This clonotype appeared a few times. The rearrangement uses TRBV7-8 and TRBJ2-6; D unclear. The CDR3 covers 17 residues. Trimming stripped 6 bases from V and 0 bases from J, with 15 bases between. CDR1 is SGHVS and CDR2 is FQNEAQ in the germline V gene. The CDR3 coding sequence is TGTGCCAGCAGACGAATAGGCCCTGGCTCTGGGGCCAACGTCCTGACTTTC. Residues: CASRRIGPGSGANVLTF.

This chain uses TRBV9 with TRBJ2-7; 8 bases map to TRBD2. Germline V lookup: CDR1 SGDLS, CDR2 YYNGEE. V dropped 3 bases and J dropped 3; count of bases not matched to a gene: 20. The CDR3 covers 19 residues. The CDR3 here is CASSGLSGSSATYRYEQYF. DNA for the CDR3: TGTGCCAGCAGCGGGCTGAGCGGGAGCTCCGCTACGTACCGCTACGAGCAGTACTTC.

This clonotype was observed a few times. The V and J genes are TRBV7-4 and TRBJ1-1; maybe TRBD1 (5 bases). The CDR3 has 13 residues. V lost 1 base to trimming and J lost 8 bases, with 11 bases between them. CDR1 SGHVT and CDR2 SQSDAQ come from the germline V gene. The CDR3 loop is CASSLGGREEAFF. The CDR3 DNA sequence: TGTGCCAGCAGCTTAGGGGGGAGGGAAGAAGCTTTCTTT.

The rearrangement uses TRBV5-1 and TRBJ2-7; possible D gene TRBD1, 5 bases. The germline CDR1 and CDR2 sequences are SGHRS and YFSETQ. Between the trimmed V and J ends, which lost 2 bases and 2 bases, there was a span of 8 bases. The CDR3 contains 13 residues. This CDR3 reads CASSLQVTYEQYF. CDR3 sequence (DNA): TGCGCCAGCAGCTTACAGGTTACCTACGAGCAGTACTTC. Drawing the rest from reference TRBV5-1 and TRBJ2-7, the complete variable domain is KAGVTQTPRYLIKTRGQQVTLSCSPISGHRSVSWYQQTPGQGLQFLFEYFSETQRNKGNFPGRFSGRQFSNSRSEMNVSTLELGDSALYLCASSLQVTYEQYFGPGTRLTVT.

Only a few counts were recorded for this clonotype. V and J are TRBV20-1 and TRBJ1-1; D uncertain. Germline lookup yields CDR1 DFQATT and CDR2 SNEGSKA (reference sequence). CDR3 length equals 13 residues. Trimming shortened V by 6 bases and J by 1 base, and 12 bases separated the two germline ends. The CDR3 spells CSAPQRGNTEAFF. CDR3 DNA: TGCAGTGCCCCACAGCGGGGGAACACTGAAGCTTTCTTT.

The sample holds many counts of this clonotype. V usage is TRBV24-1 and J usage is TRBJ2-5; possibly TRBD2 for D (6 bases). V dropped 4 bases and J dropped 5 bases, with 16 bases sitting between them. The CDR3 totals 15 residues. CDR1 is KGHDR and CDR2 is SFDVKD in the germline V gene. CDR3 bases: TGTGCCACCAGTGACTCCCGGGACGGAGGGGAGACCCAGTACTTC. Residues: CATSDSRDGGETQYF.

This clonotype was seen repeatedly, ten times or more. This chain links TRBV10-3 with TRBJ1-5, with D perhaps matching TRBD1 (6 bases). V was cut by 4 bases and J by 6 bases, with 16 bases left in between. Germline-derived CDR1 and CDR2 are ENHRY and SYGVKD. The CDR3 is 15 residues long. For the CDR3, the DNA is TGTGCCATCAGTGGTGCGGGGGGCGTCGGTCAGCCCCAGCATTTT. Its translation is CAISGAGGVGQPQHF.

In regard to this clonotype: Compared with germline, one end of the junction differs, possibly owing to a read error. V is TRBV7-2 and J is TRBJ2-7; tentatively, D is TRBD1 (6 bases). Germline V gives CDR1 SGHTA, CDR2 FQGNSA. The CDR3 extends over 16 amino acids. CDR3: CASSQESTGKLYEQYF. CDR3 DNA: TGCGCCAGCAGCCAAGAGAGCACAGGGAAACTCTACGAGCAGTACTTC.

In the case of this clonotype: At one boundary the junction diverges from the germline segment, which might be a read error. The rearrangement links TRBV10-3 to TRBJ1-1; possible D gene TRBD1, 5 bases. The CDR3 has 14 amino acids. Germline loops: CDR1 ENHRY, CDR2 SYGVKD. The CDR3 DNA is TGTGCCATCAGTGAGTCTCGGGCGGGGACTGAGGCTTTCTTT. Its protein product is CAISESRAGTEAFF.

About this clonotype: This is likely a read error, given that the CDR3 carries no conserved phenylalanine or tryptophan at its end. The chain couples TRBV20-1 to TRBJ1-1; 7 positions agree with TRBD1. Germline trimming cut 1 base from V and 3 bases from J; bases unmatched to any gene: 2. The germline V gene encodes CDR1 DFQATT and CDR2 SNEGSKA (reference sequence). The CDR3 length is 13 residues. The CDR3 DNA is TGCAGTGCTAGAGTAGGGACAGACACTGAAGCTTTCTCT. It encodes CSARVGTDTEAFS.

The chain links TRBV6-5 to TRBJ2-7, with 12 nucleotides matching TRBD2. The V and J ends lost 5 bases and 6 bases, in that order; junction bases with no gene match: 14. This CDR3 contains 17 residues. The germline V gene has CDR1 MNHEY and CDR2 SVGAGI. CDR3 sequence: CASSASGLAGGHSEQYF. Written as DNA, the CDR3 is TGTGCCAGCAGTGCCTCGGGGCTAGCGGGAGGGCATAGCGAGCAGTACTTC.

The chain carries TRBV25-1 and TRBJ2-2; perhaps TRBD2 as D (5 bases). Germline assignment: CDR1 MGHDK and CDR2 SYGVNS. V lost 0 bases and J 3 bases, leaving 11 bases between the germline ends. The CDR3 is 16 residues long. For the CDR3, the DNA is TGTGCCAGCAGTGAATACGGGAAGGTGGACACCGGGGAGCTGTTTTTT. This encodes CASSEYGKVDTGELFF.

This clonotype came up many times. The V gene is TRBV20-1, the J gene TRBJ1-2, with D unclear. Germline lookup yields CDR1 DFQATT and CDR2 SNEGSKA (reference sequence). Trimming took off 3 bases at V and 6 bases at J, with 8 bases between the two ends. The CDR3 consists of 11 residues. The chain's CDR3 is CSARIRDGYTF. Written as DNA, the CDR3 is TGCAGTGCTAGGATTCGGGATGGCTACACCTTC.

The chain couples TRBV7-9 to TRBJ1-3; D is undetermined. Trimming took off 3 bases at V and 4 bases at J, with 7 bases between the two ends. The CDR3 spans 13 residues. Germline CDR1 is SEHNR and CDR2 is FQNEAQ (reference sequence). CDR3 nucleotides: TGTGCCAGCAGCTTGCGAAGGGGAAACACCATATATTTT. The encoded protein is CASSLRRGNTIYF.

The chain uses TRBV15 and TRBJ2-7; 9 bases match TRBD2. J gave up 2 bases and V 1 base, and 9 bases lay outside the gene matches. Germline values: CDR1 LNHNV, CDR2 YYDKDF (reference sequence). This CDR3 has 17 residues. CDR3 in DNA: TGTGCCACCAGCAGAGGCGGCGCTAGCGGGACAGCCTACGAGCAGTACTTC. It encodes CATSRGGASGTAYEQYF.

This clonotype has just a few counts. The rearrangement uses TRBV6-2 or TRBV6-3 and TRBJ1-5; D is unresolved. Trimming left V 2 bases short and J 0 bases short, with 8 bases between. The CDR3 has 15 residues. The germline V gene encodes CDR1 MNHEY and CDR2 SVGEGT. DNA for the CDR3: TGTGCCAGCAGTTACGGTGGGTATAGCAATCAGCCCCAGCATTTT. This translates into CASSYGGYSNQPQHF.

Only a few counts were recorded for this clonotype. V gene TRBV10-3 combines with J gene TRBJ2-2; 9 nucleotides agree with TRBD1. V was pared by 0 bases and J by 2 bases, with 7 bases of the junction left unmatched. This CDR3 is built from 18 residues. The germline V gene has CDR1 ENHRY and CDR2 SYGVKD. CDR3 in DNA: TGTGCCATCAGTGAGTCGAAGGGACAGGGAGTCAACACCGGGGAGCTGTTTTTT. Protein sequence: CAISESKGQGVNTGELFF.

About this clonotype itself: A single base separates this from a much larger clone, so it may be a read error. The chain carries TRBV10-3 and TRBJ2-2; 8 bases align to TRBD1. The CDR3 consists of 14 residues. From germline, CDR1 is ENHRY and CDR2 SYGVKD. The CDR3 nucleotides read TGTGCCATCAGTGGGACAGGGAGCACCAGGGAGCTGTTTTTT. It yields the protein CAISGTGSTRELFF.

This chain uses TRBV11-2 with TRBJ1-5, with TRBD1 identical over 9 bases. Germline V CDR1 and CDR2: SGHAT, FQNNGV. Trimming cost V 6 bases and J 3 bases; bases outside gene matches: 9. CDR3 length: 16 amino acids. The CDR3 bases are TGTGCCAGCAGGAAAACGGGACAGGGTGACAATCAGCCCCAGCATTTT. It codes for CASRKTGQGDNQPQHF.

The chain is built from TRBV7-9 and TRBJ2-3; 7 positions match TRBD2. Unmatched junction bases numbered 12, after V lost 5 bases and J lost 4 bases. Germline loops: CDR1 SEHNR, CDR2 FQNEAQ (reference sequence). The CDR3 runs to 16 residues. The DNA of the CDR3 is TGTGCCAGCAGCCCCACTTTGCGGGAGTCCTCAGATACGCAGTATTTT. Its protein product is CASSPTLRESSDTQYF.

Concerning this clonotype: At one end, the junction sequence differs from germline, possibly due to a read error. The CDR3 loop reads CASSWGSGELLF. For the CDR3, the DNA is TGCGCCAGCAGCTGGGGGTCCGGGGAGCTGCTTTTT. The chain is built from TRBV5-1 and TRBJ2-2; D possibly uses TRBD1 or TRBD2 (5 bases each). This CDR3 region has 12 residues. Germline values: CDR1 SGHRS, CDR2 YFSETQ.

This rearrangement joins TRBV19 to TRBJ1-2; D remains ambiguous. The CDR3 runs to 13 residues. V gave up 1 base and J gave up 4 bases, with 7 bases separating them. Germline V gene sequence: CDR1 LNHDA, CDR2 SQIVND (reference sequence). The CDR3 nucleotides read TGTGCCAGTAGTATAGGGAGGACCTATGGCTACACCTTC. Protein: CASSIGRTYGYTF.

CDR3 DNA sequence: TGCAGCGTTGGGAAGTACGGTGGAGAAAAACTGTTTTTT. This translates into CSVGKYGGEKLFF. V gene TRBV29-1 combines with J gene TRBJ1-4; D gene uncertain. Germline loops: CDR1 SQVTM, CDR2 ANQGSEA. This CDR3 is 13 amino acids long. Trimming took 4 bases from V and 8 from J, leaving 14 bases between them.

This clonotype has a handful of counts. The genes are TRBV10-3 and TRBJ2-5; 8 bases align to TRBD2. The J segment lost 2 bases and the V segment lost 10 bases, leaving 9 bases of the junction unmatched. The CDR3 has 14 amino acids. Germline-derived CDR1 and CDR2 are ENHRY and SYGVKD. The CDR3 is CASSHSGEQETQYF. As DNA, the CDR3 is TGTGCCAGCAGCCATAGCGGGGAACAAGAGACCCAGTACTTC.

The CDR3 sequence: CASTRKIAGGKQETQYF. In nucleotides, the CDR3 is TGTGCCAGCACCCGCAAGATAGCGGGAGGCAAGCAAGAGACCCAGTACTTC. This chain links TRBV6-1 with TRBJ2-5, with 10 positions matching TRBD2. Germline V gene lookup returns CDR1 MNHNS and CDR2 SASEGT. V shed 7 bases, J shed 2 bases, and the junction held 13 bases outside the gene matches. The CDR3 has 17 residues.

This clonotype appeared a single time. This clone may be a read error of a much larger clone one base away. The chain employs TRBV2 and TRBJ1-1, with TRBD1 identical over 7 bases. There are 14 residues in the CDR3. After removal of 7 bases from V and 4 bases from J, the junction contained 9 bases not matched to a gene. Germline CDR1 is SNHLY and CDR2 is FYNNEI. DNA for the CDR3: TGTGCCAGCACCTTGCTTGACAGGGTCACTGAAGCTTTCTTT. Translated: CASTLLDRVTEAFF.

The chain recombines TRBV20-1 with TRBJ2-7; TRBD2 matches at 7 bases. V trimming: 4 bases; J trimming: 4 bases; junction bases outside the gene matches: 10. CDR3 length equals 14 residues. In germline, CDR1 is DFQATT, CDR2 SNEGSKA (reference sequence). CDR3: CSAILLAEEYEQYF. The CDR3 nucleotides read TGCAGTGCTATTTTGCTAGCGGAAGAATACGAGCAGTACTTC.